One sample yielded the 29 T cell receptor beta chains listed below, sequenced in a study of blood T cell repertoires in COVID-19. Clones were read by immunoSEQ multiplex PCR, and TCRdb kept only the in-frame ones, dropping some. The data contain fewer than 70,000 clones, more than 75% of them singletons. The sequencing sample was made of peripheral blood. Receptors originate from a man in his fifties with active COVID-19.

This chain joins TRBV9 and TRBJ2-2, with D possibly being TRBD2 (6 bases). Germline values: CDR1 SGDLS, CDR2 YYNGEE. The V gene lost 3 bases and the J gene lost 4 bases, with 13 bases spanning the gap. The CDR3 loop spans 15 amino acids. CDR3 region: CASSAYLTSTGELFF. The CDR3 DNA is TGTGCCAGCAGCGCATACCTGACTAGCACCGGGGAGCTGTTTTTT.

The chain is built from TRBV7-9 and TRBJ2-7; 7 nucleotides line up with TRBD2. The CDR3 has 14 residues. Trimming cost V 1 base and J 5 bases; bases outside gene matches: 5. The germline V gene has CDR1 SEHNR and CDR2 FQNEAQ (reference sequence). The DNA for the CDR3 is TGTGCCAGCAGCTTAGGAGGGGCGGGAGACGAGCAGTACTTC. Amino acid sequence: CASSLGGAGDEQYF.

The chain has TRBV5-4 and TRBJ2-5; TRBD1 matches at 8 bases. J lost 3 bases, V lost 4 bases, and 8 bases had no gene match. Germline loops: CDR1 SGHNT, CDR2 YYREEE (reference sequence). This CDR3 is built from 15 residues. CDR3 amino acids: CASSTDRGIKETQYF. The CDR3 DNA sequence: TGTGCCAGCAGCACTGACAGGGGAATCAAAGAGACCCAGTACTTC.

V and J are TRBV6-5 and TRBJ2-3; D is perhaps TRBD1 (6 bases). The CDR3 runs 15 residues. Trimming left V 0 bases short and J 2 bases short, with 9 bases between. The germline V gene encodes CDR1 MNHEY and CDR2 SVGAGI. CDR3 protein: CASSYSGTITDTQYF. CDR3 sequence (DNA): TGTGCCAGCAGTTACTCCGGGACAATCACAGATACGCAGTATTTT.

This clone was detected only a few times. The chain carries TRBV18 and TRBJ1-4; D is perhaps TRBD1 (6 bases). Between the trimmed V and J ends, which lost 1 base and 3 bases, there was a span of 15 bases. Germline CDR1 is KGHSH and CDR2 is LQKENI. This CDR3 spans 17 amino acids. The CDR3 nucleotides are TGTGCCAGCTCACCACGCGCGATCGGGGGGCCTAATGAAAAACTGTTTTTT. Its translation: CASSPRAIGGPNEKLFF.

This clone was observed a few times. V is TRBV15 and J is TRBJ2-1; D ambiguous. Trimming took 5 bases from V and 7 from J, leaving 9 bases between them. CDR3 size: 12 residues. Germline assignment: CDR1 LNHNV and CDR2 YYDKDF (reference sequence). CDR3 in DNA: TGTGCCACCAGCTCCATGAGGAATGAGCAGTTCTTC. Translating it yields CATSSMRNEQFF.

The chain has TRBV15 and TRBJ2-2, with a possible D match to TRBD2 (5 bases). Germline CDR1 is LNHNV and CDR2 is YYDKDF (reference sequence). Deletions cut 2 bases from V and 4 bases from J, with 20 bases between. The CDR3 is 18 amino acids. CDR3 coding DNA: TGTGCCACCAGCAGACCCAATTATGGAGGTTTTGGCACCGGGGAGCTGTTTTTT. Encoded protein: CATSRPNYGGFGTGELFF.

This clone was seen just once. Here the CDR3 reads CASSPQETQYF. CDR3 coding DNA: TGTGCCAGCAGCCCACAAGAGACCCAGTACTTC. The chain has TRBV12-3 or TRBV12-4 and TRBJ2-5; D remains unclear. Trimming cost V 6 bases and J 2 bases, with 4 bases left between them. The CDR3 covers 11 residues.

This rearrangement joins TRBV5-1 to TRBJ2-7; 8 bases are a match to TRBD2. The ends lost 0 bases at V and 0 bases at J; junction bases unmatched: 8. CDR1 and CDR2 from the germline V gene are SGHRS and YFSETQ. This CDR3 has 17 residues. The CDR3 DNA reads TGCGCCAGCAGCTTGGTGGGAGCGGGGGCCCTCTCCTACGAGCAGTACTTC. Protein: CASSLVGAGALSYEQYF.

The J gene is TRBJ1-1, the V gene TRBV19, with TRBD1 as a possible D gene (6 bases). This CDR3 is built from 15 residues. The germline V gene encodes CDR1 LNHDA and CDR2 SQIVND (reference sequence). V was trimmed by 8 bases and J by 2 bases, leaving 18 bases between them. This CDR3 is CASCPTGGVNTEAFF. In DNA form, the CDR3 reads TGTGCCAGTTGTCCTACGGGGGGCGTCAACACTGAAGCTTTCTTT.

V and J are TRBV11-2 and TRBJ2-1, with D uncertain. The CDR3 loop spans 17 amino acids. CDR1 and CDR2 (germline): SGHAT, FQNNGV. Deletions cut 2 bases from V and 0 bases from J, with 14 bases between. The CDR3 region has the DNA TGTGCCAGCAGCTTACAAAGAGTTTCGAGCTCCTACAATGAGCAGTTCTTC. Its protein is CASSLQRVSSSYNEQFF.

The chain recombines TRBV29-1 with TRBJ2-2, with 9 bases that match TRBD1. V shed 7 bases and J 6 bases; nucleotides not matched to a gene: 3. Per germline, CDR1 SQVTM and CDR2 ANQGSEA. This CDR3 spans 12 amino acids. The CDR3: CSGGQGAGELFF. The CDR3 DNA reads as TGCAGCGGGGGACAGGGAGCCGGGGAGCTGTTTTTT.

CDR3 sequence reads: CASSPPGTGRETQYF. The CDR3 nucleotides read TGTGCCAGCAGCCCCCCCGGGACAGGGCGGGAGACCCAGTACTTC. This chain uses TRBV7-2 with TRBJ2-5; 9 nucleotides match TRBD1. The germline CDR1 and CDR2 sequences are SGHTA and FQGNSA. The trim removed 5 bases at V and 5 bases at J, leaving 9 bases unmatched. The CDR3 extends over 15 amino acids. Drawing the rest from reference TRBV7-2 and TRBJ2-5, the complete variable domain is GAGVSQSPSNKVTEKGKDVELRCDPISGHTALYWYRQSLGQGLEFLIYFQGNSAPDKSGLPSDRFSAERTGGSVSTLTIQRTQQEDSAVYLCASSPPGTGRETQYFGPGTRLLVL.

This clone was observed a single time. The J gene is TRBJ2-2, the V gene TRBV9; D may be TRBD2 (6 bases). V lost 6 bases, J lost 7 bases, and 13 bases lay in between. The V gene's germline CDR1 is SGDLS and CDR2 YYNGEE. The CDR3 has 13 amino acids. The CDR3 nucleotides are TGTGCCAGCAATCGGGGGATTTACGGGGAGCTGTTTTTT. Amino acid sequence: CASNRGIYGELFF. Based on the CDR3 plus reference TRBV9 and TRBJ2-2, the full variable domain is DSGVTQTPKHLITATGQRVTLRCSPRSGDLSVYWYQQSLDQGLQFLIQYYNGEERAKGNILERFSAQQFPDLHSELNLSSLELGDSALYFCASNRGIYGELFFGEGSRLTVL.

The V gene is TRBV3-1 (or the pseudogene TRBV3-2), the J gene TRBJ2-4; possibly TRBD1 for D (8 bases). The CDR3 extends over 14 amino acids. Germline lookup yields CDR1 LGHDT and CDR2 YNNKEL (reference sequence). The V end was cut by 5 bases, the J end by 4 bases, with 12 bases between. CDR3 protein: CASSVQGGKNIQYF. In nucleotides, the CDR3 is TGTGCCAGCAGCGTACAGGGGGGGAAAAACATTCAGTACTTC.

Remarks on this clone: Other DNA sequences in this specimen translate into the identical CDR3. The rearrangement uses TRBV28 and TRBJ2-5, with D tentatively TRBD1 (5 bases). V lost 2 bases to trimming and J lost 4 bases, with 5 bases between them. The CDR3 contains 12 residues. The germline V gene encodes CDR1 MDHEN and CDR2 SYDVKM. The CDR3 reads CASSLRGETQYF. The CDR3 region has the DNA TGTGCCAGCAGTTTAAGGGGAGAGACCCAGTACTTC.

The chain employs TRBV3-1 (or the pseudogene TRBV3-2) and TRBJ1-1; D perhaps matches TRBD1 (5 bases). The CDR3 extends over 14 amino acids. Germline assignment: CDR1 LGHDT and CDR2 YNNKEL (reference sequence). V was trimmed by 4 bases and J by 3 bases, leaving 12 bases between them. In DNA form, the CDR3 reads TGTGCCAGCAGCCGGGACTCCCCTCACACTGAAGCTTTCTTT. Its protein product is CASSRDSPHTEAFF.

This sequence joins TRBV29-1 and TRBJ2-5; weak D call: TRBD2 (6 bases). Germline values: CDR1 SQVTM, CDR2 ANQGSEA. Between the trimmed V and J ends, which lost 3 bases and 5 bases, there was a span of 13 bases. The CDR3 runs 13 residues. The CDR3 sequence: CSVEATAGETQYF. CDR3 in DNA: TGCAGCGTTGAGGCTACCGCGGGGGAGACCCAGTACTTC.

The V gene is TRBV19, the J gene TRBJ2-2; 11 bases align to TRBD2. CDR1 and CDR2 (germline): LNHDA, SQIVND (reference sequence). This CDR3 comprises 17 residues. Trimming cost V 3 bases and J 6 bases; bases outside gene matches: 9. The CDR3 here is CASSMIAGGPLAGELFF. CDR3 DNA sequence: TGTGCCAGTAGTATGATAGCGGGAGGGCCCTTGGCCGGGGAGCTGTTTTTT.

The CDR3 here is CASSQEQGGAFF. CDR3 in DNA: TGTGCCAGCAGCCAAGAACAGGGTGGAGCTTTCTTT. V usage is TRBV14 and J usage is TRBJ1-1, with D maybe TRBD1 (6 bases). The CDR3 runs to 12 residues. CDR1 and CDR2 from the germline V gene are SGHDN and FVKESK. V lost 0 bases to trimming and J lost 10 bases, with 9 bases between them.

The CDR3 DNA sequence: TGTGCTAGTGGTTTTAATTCCGATGAGCAGTTCTTC. This codes for CASGFNSDEQFF. This chain uses TRBV12-5 with TRBJ2-1; D is unresolved. This CDR3 spans 12 amino acids. With 3 bases removed from V and 8 bases from J, the gap between germline ends came to 8 bases. Germline lookup yields CDR1 LGHNT and CDR2 FRNRAP.

The chain recombines TRBV6-5 with TRBJ2-3, with 7 bases matching TRBD2. V lost 8 bases and J lost 2; bases outside the gene matches: 10. This CDR3 spans 15 amino acids. Per the germline V gene, CDR1 is MNHEY and CDR2 is SVGAGI. The CDR3 nucleotides are TGTGCCAGCTCTCGTCGGCGGGGGAACACAGATACGCAGTATTTT. The encoded protein is CASSRRRGNTDTQYF.

The chain carries TRBV11-2 and TRBJ1-1, with 7 bases lining up with TRBD1. CDR1 is SGHAT, CDR2 FQNNGV, per germline. The J segment lost 0 bases and the V segment lost 5 bases, leaving 12 bases of the junction unmatched. The CDR3 is 17 residues long. The CDR3, as DNA: TGTGCCAGCAGCCCGATATTGGGACAGACCATGAACACTGAAGCTTTCTTT. Its protein is CASSPILGQTMNTEAFF.

The J gene is TRBJ1-5, the V gene TRBV28; 10 nucleotides agree with TRBD1. The CDR3 consists of 18 residues. The germline V gene has CDR1 MDHEN and CDR2 SYDVKM. V was clipped by 8 bases and J by 3 bases; unmatched bases: 16. The CDR3 DNA sequence: TGTGCCAGCTCCCGCTATGTCGGGACAGGGGATGACAATCAGCCCCAGCATTTT. Translating gives CASSRYVGTGDDNQPQHF.

J is TRBJ1-1 and V is TRBV10-1, with TRBD1 matching 9 bases. This CDR3 is 14 amino acids long. CDR1 is WNHNN, CDR2 SYGVQD, per germline (reference sequence). J lost 6 bases, V lost 2 bases, and 4 bases had no gene match. The DNA of the CDR3 is TGCGCCAGCAGTGAGGGGACAGGGCTCTCTGAAGCTTTCTTT. It yields the protein CASSEGTGLSEAFF.

This chain joins TRBV28 and TRBJ1-3; D unclear. Germline loops: CDR1 MDHEN, CDR2 SYDVKM. Between the trimmed V and J ends, which lost 5 bases and 0 bases, there was a span of 11 bases. The CDR3 is 15 residues long. CDR3 sequence (DNA): TGTGCCAGCAGTCATCAGGCAACCTCTGGAAACACCATATATTTT. Translated: CASSHQATSGNTIYF.

The chain links TRBV7-9 to TRBJ2-7; D not certain. The CDR3 is 13 residues long. Trimming took off 7 bases at V and 1 base at J, with 11 bases between the two ends. Germline V gives CDR1 SEHNR, CDR2 FQNEAQ (reference sequence). The CDR3 coding sequence is TGTGCCAGCAACCGAGGAACTTCCTACGAGCAGTACTTC. Amino acid sequence: CASNRGTSYEQYF.

This chain links TRBV12-3 or TRBV12-4 with TRBJ2-3; D gene uncertain. Trimming shortened V by 2 bases and J by 5 bases, and 5 bases separated the two germline ends. The CDR3 spans 12 residues. The CDR3 region is CASSLSGDTQYF. In nucleotides, the CDR3 is TGTGCCAGCAGTTTATCGGGAGATACGCAGTATTTT.

This sequence joins TRBV11-2 and TRBJ2-5; D may be TRBD1 (6 bases). Germline V gene sequence: CDR1 SGHAT, CDR2 FQNNGV. The CDR3 is made up of 16 amino acids. The V end was cut by 5 bases, the J end by 5 bases, with 21 bases between. The CDR3 loop is CASSPEGARGWETQYF. CDR3 nucleotide sequence: TGTGCCAGCAGCCCTGAAGGTGCCAGGGGCTGGGAGACCCAGTACTTC.